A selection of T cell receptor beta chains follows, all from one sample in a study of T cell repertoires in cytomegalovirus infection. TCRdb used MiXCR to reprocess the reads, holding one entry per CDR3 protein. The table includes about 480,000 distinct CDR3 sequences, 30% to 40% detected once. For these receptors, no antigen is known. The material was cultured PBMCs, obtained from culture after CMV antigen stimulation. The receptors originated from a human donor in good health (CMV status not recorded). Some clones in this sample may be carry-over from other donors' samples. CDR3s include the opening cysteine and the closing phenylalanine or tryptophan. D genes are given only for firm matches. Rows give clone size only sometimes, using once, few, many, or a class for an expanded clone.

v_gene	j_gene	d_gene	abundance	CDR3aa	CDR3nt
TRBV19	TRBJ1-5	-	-	CASSTPKGANQPQHF	TGTGCCAGTAGTACTCCGAAAGGGGCGAATCAGCCCCAGCATTTT
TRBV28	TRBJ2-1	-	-	CASSFYDSGDISRSYNEQFF	TGTGCCAGCAGTTTTTATGATTCTGGAGATATATCTAGATCATACAATGAGCAGTTCTTC
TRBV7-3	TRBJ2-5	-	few	CASSLPPQETQYF	TGTGCCAGCAGCTTACCGCCGCAAGAGACCCAGTACTTC
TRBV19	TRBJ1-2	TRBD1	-	CASSSGPGTGTHGYTF	TGTGCCAGTAGTTCCGGACCCGGGACAGGGACCCATGGCTACACCTTC
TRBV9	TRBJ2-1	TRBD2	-	CASSVEAGLAAGPYNEQFF	TGTGCCAGCAGCGTAGAGGCCGGACTAGCGGCGGGTCCCTACAATGAGCAGTTCTTC
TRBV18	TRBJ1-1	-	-	CASSPLDGLNTEAFF	TGTGCCAGCTCACCATTGGACGGCCTGAACACTGAAGCTTTCTTT
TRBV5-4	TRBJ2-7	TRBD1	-	CASSVTGGGYEQYF	TGTGCCAGCAGCGTGACAGGGGGGGGATACGAGCAGTACTTC
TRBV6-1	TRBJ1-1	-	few	CASSRILNTEAFF	TGTGCCAGCAGCCGTATCCTGAACACTGAAGCTTTCTTT
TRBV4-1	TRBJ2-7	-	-	CASSLLGGGYEQYF	TGCGCCAGCAGCCTACTCGGGGGAGGCTACGAGCAGTACTTC
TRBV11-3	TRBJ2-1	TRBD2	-	CASSAAPGTSGRNPINEQFF	TGTGCCAGCAGCGCCGCGCCAGGGACTAGCGGGAGAAATCCGATTAATGAGCAGTTCTTC
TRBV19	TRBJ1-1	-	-	CASRDRYTEAFF	TGTGCCAGTAGAGACAGGTACACTGAAGCTTTCTTT
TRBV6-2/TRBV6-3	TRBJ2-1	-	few	CASSYSTQSRYNEQFF	TGTGCCAGCAGTTACTCGACCCAGTCTCGTTACAATGAGCAGTTCTTC
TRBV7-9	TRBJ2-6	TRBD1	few	CASSLRTGKPSGANVLTF	TGTGCCAGCAGCTTAAGGACAGGGAAACCATCTGGGGCCAACGTCCTGACTTTC
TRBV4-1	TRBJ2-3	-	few	CASSRTEGDTQYF	TGCGCCAGCAGCCGCACAGAGGGAGATACGCAGTATTTT
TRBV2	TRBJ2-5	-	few	CASITGSWETQYF	TGTGCCAGCATTACAGGGTCCTGGGAGACCCAGTACTTC
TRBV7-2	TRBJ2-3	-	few	CASSFGGRVTDTQYF	TGTGCCAGCAGCTTCGGGGGAAGGGTCACAGATACGCAGTATTTT
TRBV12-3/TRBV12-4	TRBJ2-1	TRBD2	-	CASRASGKNEQFF	TGTGCCTCCAGGGCTAGCGGGAAAAATGAGCAGTTCTTC
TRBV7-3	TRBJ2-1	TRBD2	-	CASSPKPSGEGGEQFF	TGTGCCAGCAGCCCAAAACCTTCGGGTGAGGGAGGGGAGCAGTTCTTC
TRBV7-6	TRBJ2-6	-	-	CASSPLDLPNVLTF	TGTGCCAGCAGCCCCCTGGACCTCCCCAACGTCCTGACTTTC
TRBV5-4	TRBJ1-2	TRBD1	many	CASSFGQGSYGYTF	TGTGCCAGCAGCTTCGGACAGGGTAGCTATGGCTACACCTTC
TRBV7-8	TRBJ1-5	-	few	CASSLVGGLGNQPQHF	TGTGCCAGCAGCTTAGTGGGGGGGTTGGGCAATCAGCCCCAGCATTTT
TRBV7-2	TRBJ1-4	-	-	CASSIGDGGEKLFF	TGTGCCAGCAGCATAGGGGATGGTGGTGAAAAACTGTTTTTT
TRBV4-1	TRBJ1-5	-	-	CASSQYIFGDDRNSNQPQHF	TGTGCCAGCAGCCAGTATATTTTCGGGGACGACCGAAATAGCAATCAGCCCCAGCATTTT
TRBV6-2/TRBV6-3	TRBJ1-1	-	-	CASNWGSTEAFF	TGTGCCAGCAACTGGGGGAGTACTGAAGCTTTCTTT
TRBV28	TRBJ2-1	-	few	CASSKSINEQFF	TGTGCCAGCAGTAAAAGTATTAATGAGCAGTTCTTC
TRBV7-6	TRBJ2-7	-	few	CASSFGGTGEQYF	TGTGCCAGCAGCTTTGGGGGGACCGGCGAGCAGTACTTC
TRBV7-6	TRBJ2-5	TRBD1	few	CASSQPGQGPKETQYF	TGTGCCAGCAGCCAACCTGGACAGGGGCCGAAGGAGACCCAGTACTTC
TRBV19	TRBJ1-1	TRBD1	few	CASMLQGARNTEAFF	TGTGCCAGTATGCTACAGGGGGCGAGGAACACTGAAGCTTTCTTT
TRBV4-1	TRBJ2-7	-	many	CASSQGPGSIYEQYF	TGCGCCAGCAGCCAAGGGCCTGGATCCATTTACGAGCAGTACTTC
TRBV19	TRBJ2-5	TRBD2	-	CASSISGRTSGRGRETQYF	TGTGCCAGTAGTATATCGGGGAGGACTAGCGGGAGAGGGAGGGAGACCCAGTACTTC
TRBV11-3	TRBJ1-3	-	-	CASSHGGVGNTIYF	TGTGCCAGCAGCCACGGGGGAGTGGGAAACACCATATATTTT
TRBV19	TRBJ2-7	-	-	CASSPGGQGTYEQYF	TGTGCCAGTAGTCCGGGAGGACAGGGTACCTACGAGCAGTACTTC
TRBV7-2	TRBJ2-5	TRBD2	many	CASSLAGLAEETQYF	TGTGCCAGCAGCTTAGCAGGACTAGCGGAAGAGACCCAGTACTTC
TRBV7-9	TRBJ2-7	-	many	CASSLADLTGYF	TGTGCCAGCAGCTTAGCGGACCTTACGGGATACTTC
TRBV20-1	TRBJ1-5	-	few	CSAGDLHQPQHF	TGCAGTGCGGGGGACCTCCATCAGCCCCAGCATTTT
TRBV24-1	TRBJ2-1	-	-	CATSDLPAGEQFF	TGTGCCACCAGTGATTTGCCCGCCGGGGAGCAGTTCTTC
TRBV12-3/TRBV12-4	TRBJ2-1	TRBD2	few	CASSPGRVYNEQFF	TGTGCCAGCAGCCCCGGGAGGGTATACAATGAGCAGTTCTTC
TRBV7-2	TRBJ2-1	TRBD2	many	CASSLNALGLADYNEQFF	TGTGCCAGCAGCTTAAATGCCTTGGGGCTAGCGGACTACAATGAGCAGTTCTTC
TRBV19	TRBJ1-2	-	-	CASRHPVRHGYTF	TGTGCCAGTAGACACCCGGTGAGGCATGGCTACACCTTC
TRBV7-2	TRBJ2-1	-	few	CASSPAEGRAGEQFF	TGTGCCAGCAGCCCTGCCGAAGGGAGAGCGGGTGAGCAGTTCTTC